These 28 T cell receptor beta chains were all obtained from the same sample, sequenced in a study of cytomegalovirus exposure and HLA in healthy donors. PCR involved 60 Vbeta and 13 Jbeta primers. Libraries were prepared by immunoSEQ multiplex PCR; TCRdb keeps only in-frame clonotypes and omits some of them. Of 200,000 or so clones in the sample, roughly 70% are singletons; the top ten hold 2.6%. Sequencing used PBMCs. Receptor source: a man in his forties in good health and CMV-seropositive.

This clone was observed a few times. This rearrangement joins TRBV29-1 to TRBJ2-1, with a tentative D call TRBD1 (6 bases). The CDR3 has 17 residues. CDR1 is SQVTM and CDR2 is ANQGSEA in the germline V gene. The V and J ends lost 7 bases and 8 bases respectively, with 30 bases between them. DNA for the CDR3: TGCAGCGCCACCCTGACTCACAGGGAAGGGTCGCCCCATGAGCAGTTCTTC. This translates into CSATLTHREGSPHEQFF.

The rearrangement links TRBV5-1 to TRBJ2-6, with 9 bases that match TRBD1. The junction had 6 bases not matched to a gene; V was cut back by 5 bases and J by 0 bases. The germline V gene has CDR1 SGHRS and CDR2 YFSETQ. This CDR3 comprises 17 residues. CDR3 loop: CASRAGTGSSGANVLTF. CDR3 sequence (DNA): TGCGCCAGCAGGGCCGGGACAGGGTCCTCTGGGGCCAACGTCCTGACTTTC.

V usage is TRBV4-3 and J usage is TRBJ2-3, with 7 bases lining up with TRBD1. The CDR3 totals 18 residues. V lost 0 bases, J lost 4 bases, and 13 bases stayed unmatched. Germline V gene sequence: CDR1 LGHNA, CDR2 YSLEER. This CDR3 reads CASSQDGRRTGYPDTQYF. The CDR3 DNA reads as TGCGCCAGCAGCCAAGACGGGCGGAGGACAGGATACCCAGATACGCAGTATTTT.

The chain has TRBV2 and TRBJ2-4, with D possibly being TRBD2 (5 bases). The CDR3 consists of 15 residues. The germline gives CDR1 SNHLY, CDR2 FYNNEI. Trimming took 6 bases from V and 1 from J, leaving 13 bases between them. CDR3 sequence (DNA): TGTGCCAGCAGCCTAGAGGGTTTGGCCAAAAACATTCAGTACTTC. Its protein product is CASSLEGLAKNIQYF.

This chain joins TRBV11-2 and TRBJ2-7; the D is unclear. The CDR3 sequence is 13 residues long. Looked up from germline, CDR1 is SGHAT and CDR2 is FQNNGV. V lost 0 bases to trimming and J lost 9 bases, with 12 bases between them. The CDR3 coding sequence is TGTGCCAGCAGCTTAGATATCGCGGTCGGGCAGTACTTC. Translation: CASSLDIAVGQYF.

This chain links TRBV6-5 with TRBJ1-2; D is unclear. Germline CDR1 MNHEY, CDR2 SVGAGI. V was cut by 2 bases and J by 2 bases, with 6 bases left in between. This CDR3 region has 13 residues. CDR3 nucleotides: TGTGCCAGCAGTTACGGAGGGAACTATGGCTACACCTTC. This sequence encodes CASSYGGNYGYTF.

The chain recombines TRBV4-1 with TRBJ2-7; no clear D. The V gene's germline CDR1 is MGHRA and CDR2 YSYEKL. This CDR3 has 15 residues. The V end lost 4 bases, the J end lost 0 bases, and 13 bases lay between the germline ends. CDR3 nucleotide sequence: TGCGCCAGCAGCCCCTCCTTTGCTATCTCCTACGAGCAGTACTTC. Its protein product is CASSPSFAISYEQYF.

This clone appeared a few times. The chain carries TRBV4-2 and TRBJ1-3; 12 bases are a match to TRBD1. Germline V gene data show CDR1 as LGHNA and CDR2 as YNFKEQ. The CDR3 is made up of 17 amino acids. Trimming took 1 base from V and 1 from J; bases not matched to a gene: 2. The CDR3 DNA reads TGTGCCAGCAGCCAAGTGGGACAGGGGGCATCTGGAAACACCATATATTTT. Its protein is CASSQVGQGASGNTIYF.

CDR3 sequence (DNA): TGTGCCACCAGCAGCCGAACAGGTTTCTACAATGAGCAGTTCTTC. Its translation is CATSSRTGFYNEQFF. The chain recombines TRBV15 with TRBJ2-1; possibly TRBD1 for D (5 bases). The CDR3 has 15 residues. Between the trimmed V and J ends, which lost 3 bases and 3 bases, there was a span of 12 bases. Per the germline V gene, CDR1 is LNHNV and CDR2 is YYDKDF (reference sequence). Using reference TRBV15 and TRBJ2-1 for the parts outside the CDR3, the full variable domain is DAMVIQNPRYQVTQFGKPVTLSCSQTLNHNVMYWYQQKSSQAPKLLFHYYDKDFNNEADTPDNFQSRRPNTSFCFLDIRSPGLGDTAMYLCATSSRTGFYNEQFFGPGTRLTVL.

Only a few counts were recorded for this clone. This chain uses TRBV10-3 with TRBJ2-7, with D perhaps TRBD1 (6 bases). The CDR3 loop spans 13 amino acids. Germline V lookup: CDR1 ENHRY, CDR2 SYGVKD. Trimming took off 3 bases at V and 2 bases at J, with 8 bases between the two ends. The CDR3 bases are TGTGCCATCAGTGAAAGGACAGCCTACGAGCAGTACTTC. This codes for CAISERTAYEQYF.

The rearrangement uses TRBV28 and TRBJ1-2; D might be TRBD1 (5 bases). V was pared by 9 bases and J by 5 bases, with 16 bases between. This CDR3 comprises 13 residues. Germline V CDR1 and CDR2: MDHEN, SYDVKM. The CDR3 reads CASNTGTRYGYTF. The CDR3 DNA reads TGTGCCAGTAATACCGGGACTAGGTATGGCTACACCTTC.

The J gene is TRBJ2-1, the V gene TRBV7-9, with 7 bases identical to TRBD2. Germline CDR1 SEHNR, CDR2 FQNEAQ (reference sequence). The CDR3 extends over 15 amino acids. V was pared by 1 base and J by 10 bases, with 10 bases of the junction left unmatched. The CDR3 DNA is TGTGCCAGCAGCTTAGTCGGGGGGAATTCGAAAGAGCAGTTCTTC. Its translation: CASSLVGGNSKEQFF. Complete variable domain (other parts from reference TRBV7-9 and TRBJ2-1): DTGVSQNPRHKITKRGQNVTFRCDPISEHNRLYWYRQTLGQGPEFLTYFQNEAQLEKSRLLSDRFSAERPKGSFSTLEIQRTEQGDSAMYLCASSLVGGNSKEQFFGPGTRLTVL.

This clone was found a few times. This rearrangement joins TRBV2 to TRBJ2-7; no definite D call. Per the germline V gene, CDR1 is SNHLY and CDR2 is FYNNEI. CDR3 length: 12 residues. V was pared by 4 bases and J by 2 bases, with 6 bases between. CDR3 nucleotides: TGTGCCAGCAGTGGTGAGCCCTACGAGCAGTACTTC. Protein product: CASSGEPYEQYF.

The CDR3 coding sequence is TGTGCCAGTCGACCCGGGACAGGGACCCTCGGGGGCTACACCTTC. Its protein is CASRPGTGTLGGYTF. The chain links TRBV18 to TRBJ1-2, with 9 bases that match TRBD1. The J segment lost 8 bases and the V segment lost 9 bases, leaving 16 bases of the junction unmatched. Germline V gene lookup returns CDR1 KGHSH and CDR2 LQKENI. The CDR3 runs 15 residues.

This clone was counted a few times. This chain joins TRBV7-2 and TRBJ2-3; a weak D match, TRBD2 (7 bases). V gave up 1 base and J gave up 2 bases, with 16 bases separating them. The CDR3 is 17 residues long. The germline V gene encodes CDR1 SGHTA and CDR2 FQGNSA. The CDR3 DNA reads as TGTGCCAGCAGCTTAGAGGGGGGGGGAGCGACCACAGATACGCAGTATTTT. Residues: CASSLEGGGATTDTQYF. Full variable domain (rest looked up from reference TRBV7-2 and TRBJ2-3): GAGVSQSPSNKVTEKGKDVELRCDPISGHTALYWYRQSLGQGLEFLIYFQGNSAPDKSGLPSDRFSAERTGGSVSTLTIQRTQQEDSAVYLCASSLEGGGATTDTQYFGPGTRLTVL.

The rearrangement joins TRBV27 to TRBJ1-3; 12 nucleotides agree with TRBD1. The germline gives CDR1 MNHEY, CDR2 SMNVEV (reference sequence). V lost 1 base to trimming and J lost 1 base; unmatched junction nucleotides: 5. The CDR3 has 18 amino acids. The CDR3 here is CASSLLGTGGLSGNTIYF. As DNA, the CDR3 is TGTGCCAGCAGTTTATTAGGGACAGGGGGCCTGTCTGGAAACACCATATATTTT.

This clone appeared a few times. V is TRBV5-6 and J is TRBJ2-4; D is perhaps TRBD2 (7 bases). Between the trimmed V and J ends, which lost 6 bases and 9 bases, there was a span of 19 bases. CDR3 size: 14 residues. The germline gives CDR1 SGHDT, CDR2 YYEEEE. The DNA for the CDR3 is TGTGCCAGCACCCTCGGGGGGCAAGGAGGCATTCAGTACTTC. It translates to CASTLGGQGGIQYF.

V is TRBV21-1 and J is TRBJ1-5; TRBD1, the D gene given by the table, was not confirmed from the DNA. TRBV21-1 is assigned pseudogene status. The CDR3 length is 16 residues. The CDR3 nucleotides are TGTGCCAGCAGCAATCAAAGGACAGCCCACAATCAGCCCCAGCATTTT. Encoded protein: CASSNQRTAHNQPQHF.

The chain couples TRBV6-1 to TRBJ2-3; D possibly corresponds to TRBD1 (5 bases). The germline CDR1 and CDR2 sequences are MNHNS and SASEGT. CDR3 length: 14 amino acids. V was shortened by 2 bases and J by 9 bases, with 15 bases between the two germline ends. The CDR3 loop is CASSERGGGLTQYF. In nucleotides, the CDR3 is TGTGCCAGCAGTGAAAGGGGCGGCGGCTTGACGCAGTATTTT.

The V call is TRBV7-9, the J call TRBJ1-5; possibly TRBD1 for D (6 bases). This CDR3 contains 12 residues. V lost 5 bases and J lost 7, with 9 bases in between. Looked up from germline, CDR1 is SEHNR and CDR2 is FQNEAQ (reference sequence). CDR3 nucleotide sequence: TGTGCCAGCAGCGTTCAGGGGCAGCCCCAGCATTTT. It is translated as CASSVQGQPQHF.

There are a few counts of this clone. This chain links TRBV18 with TRBJ1-2; D is unresolved. CDR1 and CDR2 from the germline V gene are KGHSH and LQKENI. The CDR3 spans 17 residues. V gave up 5 bases and J gave up 0 bases, with 19 bases separating them. CDR3 in DNA: TGTGCCAGCTCAACGCTCTCTGGGCAGGACTCTAACTATGGCTACACCTTC. Its translation is CASSTLSGQDSNYGYTF.

A remark on this clone: Additional DNA sequences in this sample encode the identical CDR3. This rearrangement joins TRBV9 to TRBJ2-1, with 7 bases lining up with TRBD2. V shed 0 bases, J shed 0 bases, and the junction held 0 bases outside the gene matches. CDR3 length: 15 residues. Germline lookup yields CDR1 SGDLS and CDR2 YYNGEE. Written as DNA, the CDR3 is TGTGCCAGCAGCGTAGGGGGGGGCTCCTACAATGAGCAGTTCTTC. Translation gives CASSVGGGSYNEQFF.

The chain carries TRBV29-1 and TRBJ1-2; D is unclear. Between the trimmed V and J ends, which lost 2 bases and 4 bases, there was a span of 8 bases. Germline CDR1 and CDR2: SQVTM and ANQGSEA. This CDR3 is 12 amino acids long. The CDR3 nucleotides read TGCAGCGTTGAATTTACCAGCTATGGCTACACCTTC. Its protein product is CSVEFTSYGYTF. Full variable domain (rest looked up from reference TRBV29-1 and TRBJ1-2): SAVISQKPSRDICQRGTSLTIQCQVDSQVTMMFWYRQQPGQSLTLIATANQGSEATYESGFVIDKFPISRPNLTFSTLTVSNMSPEDSSIYLCSVEFTSYGYTFGSGTRLTVV.

This chain links TRBV2 with TRBJ1-1; TRBD1 might be the D (5 bases). The ends were cut back, 6 bases at V and 0 bases at J, with 11 bases in the middle. Looked up from germline, CDR1 is SNHLY and CDR2 is FYNNEI. This CDR3 region has 14 residues. The CDR3 region has the DNA TGTGCCAGCAGCCTGGGGCCGATGAACACTGAAGCTTTCTTT. Encoded protein: CASSLGPMNTEAFF.

V gene TRBV19 combines with J gene TRBJ2-3, with TRBD2 as a possible D gene (5 bases). Trimming took 7 bases from V and 0 from J, leaving 11 bases between them. The germline CDR1 and CDR2 sequences are LNHDA and SQIVND (reference sequence). The CDR3 totals 14 residues. CDR3 sequence reads: CASKDFSSTDTQYF. CDR3 coding DNA: TGTGCCAGTAAGGACTTCTCAAGCACAGATACGCAGTATTTT.

This chain uses TRBV10-3 with TRBJ1-6; TRBD1 is a possible D gene (6 bases). Per the germline V gene, CDR1 is ENHRY and CDR2 is SYGVKD. The V end was cut by 0 bases, the J end by 7 bases, with 13 bases between. The CDR3 has 16 amino acids. CDR3 coding DNA: TGTGCCATCAGTGAGTCCACAGGGTTAGGAAATTCACCCCTCCACTTT. Its protein product is CAISESTGLGNSPLHF.

This clone appeared once. The chain employs TRBV7-8 and TRBJ1-5; 11 positions match TRBD1. The V and J ends lost 3 bases and 3 bases, in that order; junction bases with no gene match: 13. The germline V gene has CDR1 SGHVS and CDR2 FQNEAQ. The CDR3 runs to 19 residues. CDR3 sequence: CASSLRLDRGRRLNQPQHF. The CDR3 DNA sequence: TGTGCCAGCAGCTTGCGCCTGGACAGGGGGCGCCGACTCAATCAGCCCCAGCATTTT. The whole variable domain, filled in from reference TRBV7-8 and TRBJ1-5, reads GAGVSQSPRYKVAKRGQDVALRCDPISGHVSLFWYQQALGQGPEFLTYFQNEAQLDKSGLPSDRFFAERPEGSVSTLKIQRTQQEDSAVYLCASSLRLDRGRRLNQPQHFGDGTRLSIL.

The CDR3 DNA reads TGTGCCAGCAGCGTAGCTATAGACAGTCTCACAGATACGCAGTATTTT. Its protein product is CASSVAIDSLTDTQYF. This rearrangement joins TRBV9 to TRBJ2-3, with a tentative D call TRBD1 (5 bases). The CDR3 is made up of 16 amino acids. Germline-derived CDR1 and CDR2 are SGDLS and YYNGEE. V gave up 0 bases and J gave up 2 bases, with 13 bases separating them.